This T cell receptor beta chain was identified during a study of cytomegalovirus exposure and HLA in healthy donors. Study outcomes and limitations: The classifier reportedly diagnosed cytomegalovirus status with high specificity and sensitivity.

Of note for this clone: What it recognizes is unknown.

CDR1 is MNHNS and CDR2 is SASEGT in the germline V gene. The V end lost 7 bases, the J end lost 7 bases, and 13 bases lay between the germline ends. This CDR3 has 12 amino acids. The PCR had 60 Vbeta and 13 Jbeta primers. Measured with immunoSEQ multiplex PCR; TCRdb has only the in-frame clones, and not every one. This listing includes about 200,000 clones. The material sequenced was PBMCs. The origin of this receptor is a girl aged 2 to 10 in good health and CMV-seropositive. The rearrangement links TRBV6-1 to TRBJ2-5; D gene uncertain. The CDR3 loop reads CASIYGVGTQYF. The CDR3 nucleotides read TGTGCCAGCATCTATGGTGTTGGGACCCAGTACTTC.